This TCR beta chain was documented in a study of OX40 agonist ivuxolimab in advanced cancers. Study-level background: Dose-escalation patients had hepatocellular carcinoma, melanoma, renal cell or head and neck cancer.

Data came from immunoSEQ multiplex PCR; TCRdb stores just in-frame clones and leaves some out. The table shows 25,000 to 30,000 clones, with 80% to 95% occurring only once. Findings of the study overall: Researchers did not determine the expanded peripheral T cells' antigen specificity.

People who had autoimmune disease history or systemic immunosuppression were excluded. Samples were taken at baseline and on day 1 of cycles 4 and 7. This clone was recorded once. The antigen is undetermined. Per germline, CDR1 SGHRS and CDR2 YFSETQ. The ends were cut back, 3 bases at V and 8 bases at J, with 12 bases in the middle. There are 13 residues in the CDR3. The chain employs TRBV5-1 and TRBJ2-1, with D possibly being TRBD1 (5 bases). This receptor was identified in an adult with an advanced solid tumor such as melanoma, head and neck, liver or kidney cancer. The material was CD4+ or CD8+ T cells sorted from blood, obtained in a trial of the OX40 agonist ivuxolimab. The CDR3 sequence is CASSYFGAHEQFF. The CDR3 DNA is TGCGCCAGCAGCTACTTTGGGGCCCATGAGCAGTTCTTC.